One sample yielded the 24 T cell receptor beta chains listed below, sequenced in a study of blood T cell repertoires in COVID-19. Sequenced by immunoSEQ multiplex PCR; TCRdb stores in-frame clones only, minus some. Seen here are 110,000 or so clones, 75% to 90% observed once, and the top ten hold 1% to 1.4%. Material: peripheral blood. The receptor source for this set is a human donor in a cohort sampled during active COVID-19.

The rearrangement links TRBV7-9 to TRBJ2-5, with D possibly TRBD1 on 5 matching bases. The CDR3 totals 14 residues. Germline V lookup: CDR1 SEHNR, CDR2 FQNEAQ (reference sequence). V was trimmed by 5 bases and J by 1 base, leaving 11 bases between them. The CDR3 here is CASSIGQVQETQYF. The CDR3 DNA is TGTGCCAGCAGCATAGGACAAGTCCAAGAGACCCAGTACTTC.

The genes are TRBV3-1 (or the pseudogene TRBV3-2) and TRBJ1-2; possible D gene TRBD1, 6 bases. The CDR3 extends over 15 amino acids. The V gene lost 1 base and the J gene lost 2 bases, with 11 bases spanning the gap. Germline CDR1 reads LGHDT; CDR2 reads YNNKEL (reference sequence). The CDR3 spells CASSQGQGKNYGYTF. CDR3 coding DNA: TGTGCCAGCAGCCAAGGGCAGGGGAAGAACTATGGCTACACCTTC.

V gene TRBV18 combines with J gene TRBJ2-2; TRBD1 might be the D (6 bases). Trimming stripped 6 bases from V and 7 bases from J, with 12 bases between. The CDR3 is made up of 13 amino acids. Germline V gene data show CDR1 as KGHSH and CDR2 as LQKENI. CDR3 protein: CASSYREIGELFF. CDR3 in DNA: TGTGCCAGCTCGTACAGGGAAATCGGGGAGCTGTTTTTT.

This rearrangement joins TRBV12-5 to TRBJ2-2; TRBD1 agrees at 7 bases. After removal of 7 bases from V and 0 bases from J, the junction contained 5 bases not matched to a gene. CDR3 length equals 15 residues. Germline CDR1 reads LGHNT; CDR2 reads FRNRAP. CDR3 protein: CASALTGANTGELFF. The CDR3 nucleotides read TGTGCTAGTGCCCTTACAGGGGCGAACACCGGGGAGCTGTTTTTT.

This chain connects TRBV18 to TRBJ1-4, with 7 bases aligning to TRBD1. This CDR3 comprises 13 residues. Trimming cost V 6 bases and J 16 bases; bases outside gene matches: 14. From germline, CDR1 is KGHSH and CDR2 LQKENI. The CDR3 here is CASSYPGGGDRFF. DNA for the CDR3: TGTGCCAGCTCCTACCCTGGAGGTGGGGACAGGTTTTTT.

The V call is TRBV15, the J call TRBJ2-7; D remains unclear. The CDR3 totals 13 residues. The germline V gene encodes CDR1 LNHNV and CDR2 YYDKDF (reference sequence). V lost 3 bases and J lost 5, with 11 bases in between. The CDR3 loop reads CATSSSGIHEQYF. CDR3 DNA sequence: TGTGCCACCAGCAGTAGTGGTATACACGAGCAGTACTTC.

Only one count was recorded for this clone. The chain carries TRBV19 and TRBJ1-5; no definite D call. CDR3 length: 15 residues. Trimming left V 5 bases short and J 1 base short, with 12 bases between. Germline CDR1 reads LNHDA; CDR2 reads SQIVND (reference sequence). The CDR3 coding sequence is TGTGCCAGTAGTTCTGAGGCAAAGAGCAATCAGCCCCAGCATTTT. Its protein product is CASSSEAKSNQPQHF.

CDR3 in DNA: TGCGCCAGCAGCTTCCAAGGACTAGCGGGCCGAATGACCGGGGAGCTGTTTTTT. Encoded protein: CASSFQGLAGRMTGELFF. The genes are TRBV5-1 and TRBJ2-2; TRBD2 agrees at 11 bases. Germline loops: CDR1 SGHRS, CDR2 YFSETQ. The CDR3 spans 18 residues. J lost 5 bases, V lost 2 bases, and 11 bases had no gene match.

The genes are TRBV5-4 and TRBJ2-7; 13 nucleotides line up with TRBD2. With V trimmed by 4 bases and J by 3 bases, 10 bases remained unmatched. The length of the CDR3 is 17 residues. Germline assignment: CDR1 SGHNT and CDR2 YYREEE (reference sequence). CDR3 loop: CASSGRTSGSQSYEQYF. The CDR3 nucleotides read TGTGCCAGCAGCGGTAGGACTAGCGGGAGTCAGAGCTACGAGCAGTACTTC.

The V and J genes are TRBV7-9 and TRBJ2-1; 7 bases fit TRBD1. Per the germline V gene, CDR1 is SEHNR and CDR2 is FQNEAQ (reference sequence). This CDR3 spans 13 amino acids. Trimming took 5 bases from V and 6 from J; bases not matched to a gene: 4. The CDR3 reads CASSAGTVNEQFF. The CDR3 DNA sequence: TGTGCCAGCAGCGCAGGGACAGTCAATGAGCAGTTCTTC.

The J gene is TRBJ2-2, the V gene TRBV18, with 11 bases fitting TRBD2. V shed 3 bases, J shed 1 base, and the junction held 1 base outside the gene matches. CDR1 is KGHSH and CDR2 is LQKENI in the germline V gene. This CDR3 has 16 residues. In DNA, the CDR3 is TGTGCCAGCTCACCCGGACTAGCGGGGAACACCGGGGAGCTGTTTTTT. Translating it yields CASSPGLAGNTGELFF.

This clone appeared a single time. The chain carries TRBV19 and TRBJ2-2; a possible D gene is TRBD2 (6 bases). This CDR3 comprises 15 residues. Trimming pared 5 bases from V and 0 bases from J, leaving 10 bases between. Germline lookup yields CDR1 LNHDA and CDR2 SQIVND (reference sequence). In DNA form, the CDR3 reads TGTGCCAGTAGTTCCGGGACTTCGAACACCGGGGAGCTGTTTTTT. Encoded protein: CASSSGTSNTGELFF.

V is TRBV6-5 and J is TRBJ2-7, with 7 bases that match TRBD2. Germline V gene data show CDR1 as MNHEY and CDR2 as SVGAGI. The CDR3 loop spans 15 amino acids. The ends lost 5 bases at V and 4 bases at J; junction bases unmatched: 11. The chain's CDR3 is CASSPSGTTEYEQYF. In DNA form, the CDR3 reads TGTGCCAGCAGTCCCAGCGGGACCACCGAATACGAGCAGTACTTC.

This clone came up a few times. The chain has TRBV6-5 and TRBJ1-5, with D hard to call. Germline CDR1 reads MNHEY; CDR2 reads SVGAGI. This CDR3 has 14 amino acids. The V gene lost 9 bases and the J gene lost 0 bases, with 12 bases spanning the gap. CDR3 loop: CASGEGASNQPQHF. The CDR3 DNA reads TGTGCCAGTGGAGAGGGCGCTAGCAATCAGCCCCAGCATTTT.

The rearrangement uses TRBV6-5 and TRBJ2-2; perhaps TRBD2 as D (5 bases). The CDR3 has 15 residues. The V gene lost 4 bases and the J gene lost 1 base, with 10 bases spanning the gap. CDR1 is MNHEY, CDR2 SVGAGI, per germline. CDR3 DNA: TGTGCCAGCAGTTCAACTAGTCTGAACACCGGGGAGCTGTTTTTT. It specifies CASSSTSLNTGELFF.

The CDR3 region has the DNA TGTGCCAGCAGCTTAGACCAGGTCCCCTCAGGGGGCTACACCTTC. Residues: CASSLDQVPSGGYTF. The J gene is TRBJ1-2, the V gene TRBV7-9; D might be TRBD1 (5 bases). Trimming took 1 base from V and 8 from J, leaving 17 bases between them. This CDR3 is 15 amino acids long. Germline values: CDR1 SEHNR, CDR2 FQNEAQ (reference sequence).

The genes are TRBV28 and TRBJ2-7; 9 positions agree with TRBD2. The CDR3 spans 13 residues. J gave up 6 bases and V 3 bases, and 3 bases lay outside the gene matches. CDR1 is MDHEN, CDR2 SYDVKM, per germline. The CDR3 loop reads CASSFVAGVEQYF. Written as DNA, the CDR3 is TGTGCCAGCAGTTTTGTAGCGGGAGTCGAGCAGTACTTC.

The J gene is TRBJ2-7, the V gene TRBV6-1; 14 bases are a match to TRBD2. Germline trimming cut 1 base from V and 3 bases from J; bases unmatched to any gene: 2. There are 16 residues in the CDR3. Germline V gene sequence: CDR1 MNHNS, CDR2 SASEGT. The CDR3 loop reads CASSEGLAGGNYEQYF. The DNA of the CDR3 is TGTGCCAGCAGTGAAGGACTAGCGGGAGGGAACTACGAGCAGTACTTC.

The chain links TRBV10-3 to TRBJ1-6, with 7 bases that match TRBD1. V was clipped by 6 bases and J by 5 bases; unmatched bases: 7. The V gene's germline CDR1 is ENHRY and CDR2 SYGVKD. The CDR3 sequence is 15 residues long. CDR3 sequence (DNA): TGTGCCATCAGGTTCGACAGGGAGAATAATTCACCCCTCCACTTT. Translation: CAIRFDRENNSPLHF.

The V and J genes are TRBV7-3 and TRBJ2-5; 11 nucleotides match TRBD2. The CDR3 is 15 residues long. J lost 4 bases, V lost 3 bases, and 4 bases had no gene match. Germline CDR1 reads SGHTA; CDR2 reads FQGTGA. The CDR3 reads CASSFHGLAGETQYF. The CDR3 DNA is TGTGCCAGCAGCTTCCATGGACTAGCGGGAGAGACCCAGTACTTC.

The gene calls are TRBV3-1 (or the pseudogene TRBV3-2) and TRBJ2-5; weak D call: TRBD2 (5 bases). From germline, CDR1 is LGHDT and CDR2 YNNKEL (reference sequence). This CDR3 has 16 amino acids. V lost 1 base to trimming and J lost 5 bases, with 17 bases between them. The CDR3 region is CASSQAGRVPGETQYF. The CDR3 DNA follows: TGTGCCAGCAGCCAAGCTGGGCGGGTCCCTGGGGAGACCCAGTACTTC.

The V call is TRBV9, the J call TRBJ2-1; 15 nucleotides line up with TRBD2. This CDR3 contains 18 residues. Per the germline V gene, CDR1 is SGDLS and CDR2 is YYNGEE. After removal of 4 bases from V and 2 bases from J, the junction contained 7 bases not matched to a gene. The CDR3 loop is CASSLGLAGGPTYNEQFF. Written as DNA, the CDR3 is TGTGCCAGCAGCCTAGGACTAGCGGGAGGGCCCACCTACAATGAGCAGTTCTTC.

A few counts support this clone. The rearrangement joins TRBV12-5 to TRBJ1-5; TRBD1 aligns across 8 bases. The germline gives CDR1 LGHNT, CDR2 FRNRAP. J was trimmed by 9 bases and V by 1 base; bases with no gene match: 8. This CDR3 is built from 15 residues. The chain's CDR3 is CASGLGTGTGRPQHF. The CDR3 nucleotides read TGTGCTAGTGGTTTGGGGACCGGGACAGGCCGGCCCCAGCATTTT.

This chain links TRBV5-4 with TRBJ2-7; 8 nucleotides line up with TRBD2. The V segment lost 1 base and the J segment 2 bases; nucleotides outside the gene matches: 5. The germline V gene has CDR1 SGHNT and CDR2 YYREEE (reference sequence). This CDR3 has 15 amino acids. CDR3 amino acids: CASSLTGGKTYEQYF. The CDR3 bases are TGTGCCAGCAGCTTGACGGGGGGGAAAACCTACGAGCAGTACTTC. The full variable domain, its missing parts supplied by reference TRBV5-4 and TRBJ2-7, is ETGVTQSPTHLIKTRGQQVTLRCSSQSGHNTVSWYQQALGQGPQFIFQYYREEENGRGNFPPRFSGLQFPNYSSELNVNALELDDSALYLCASSLTGGKTYEQYFGPGTRLTVT.